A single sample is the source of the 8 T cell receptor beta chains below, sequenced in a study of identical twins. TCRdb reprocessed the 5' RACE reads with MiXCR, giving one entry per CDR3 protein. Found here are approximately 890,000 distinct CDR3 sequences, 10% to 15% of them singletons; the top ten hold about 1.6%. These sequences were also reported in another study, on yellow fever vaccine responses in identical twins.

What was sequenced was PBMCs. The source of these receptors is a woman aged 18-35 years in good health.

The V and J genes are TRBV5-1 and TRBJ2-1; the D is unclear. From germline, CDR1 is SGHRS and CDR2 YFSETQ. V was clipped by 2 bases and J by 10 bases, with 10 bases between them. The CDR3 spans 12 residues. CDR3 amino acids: CASSLPYKEQFF. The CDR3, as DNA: TGCGCCAGCAGCTTACCCTATAAGGAGCAGTTCTTC.

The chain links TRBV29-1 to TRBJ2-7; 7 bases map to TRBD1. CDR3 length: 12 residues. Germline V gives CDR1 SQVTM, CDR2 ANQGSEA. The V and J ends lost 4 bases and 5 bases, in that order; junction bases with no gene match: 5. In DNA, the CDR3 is TGCAGCGTTGTGACAGGGTTCAACGAGCAGTACGTC. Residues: CSVVTGFNEQYV.

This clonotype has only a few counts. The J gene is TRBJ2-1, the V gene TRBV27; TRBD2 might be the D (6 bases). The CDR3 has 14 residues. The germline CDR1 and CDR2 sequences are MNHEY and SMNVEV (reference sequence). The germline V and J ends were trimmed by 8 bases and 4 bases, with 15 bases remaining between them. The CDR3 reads CASFPRDFYNEQFF. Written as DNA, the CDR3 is TGTGCCAGCTTCCCCCGGGACTTTTACAATGAGCAGTTCTTC.

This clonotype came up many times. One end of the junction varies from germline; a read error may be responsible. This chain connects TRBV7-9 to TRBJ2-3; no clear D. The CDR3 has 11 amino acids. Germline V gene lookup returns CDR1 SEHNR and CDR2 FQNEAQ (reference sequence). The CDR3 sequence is CASSLADTQYF. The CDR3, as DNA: TGTGCCAGCAGTTTAGCAGATACGCAGTATTTT.

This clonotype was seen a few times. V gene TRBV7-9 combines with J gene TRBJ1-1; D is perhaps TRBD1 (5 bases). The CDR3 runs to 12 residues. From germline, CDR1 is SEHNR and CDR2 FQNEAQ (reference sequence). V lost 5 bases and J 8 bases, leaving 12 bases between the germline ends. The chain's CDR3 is CASSPGNMEAFF. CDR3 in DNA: TGTGCCAGCAGCCCAGGGAACATGGAAGCTTTCTTT.

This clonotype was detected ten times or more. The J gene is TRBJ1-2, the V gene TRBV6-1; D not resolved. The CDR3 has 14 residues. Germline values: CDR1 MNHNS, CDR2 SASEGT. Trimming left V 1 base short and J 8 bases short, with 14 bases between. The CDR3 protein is CASSEGPSHRGYTF. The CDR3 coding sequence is TGTGCCAGCAGTGAAGGGCCGTCCCACCGGGGCTACACCTTC.

The CDR3 loop is CASSPPGSNYEQYF. CDR3 nucleotide sequence: TGTGCCAGCTCACCACCGGGCTCCAACTACGAGCAGTACTTC. V is TRBV18 and J is TRBJ2-7, with unresolved D. Per the germline V gene, CDR1 is KGHSH and CDR2 is LQKENI. V lost 0 bases and J 3 bases, leaving 9 bases between the germline ends. The length of the CDR3 is 14 residues.

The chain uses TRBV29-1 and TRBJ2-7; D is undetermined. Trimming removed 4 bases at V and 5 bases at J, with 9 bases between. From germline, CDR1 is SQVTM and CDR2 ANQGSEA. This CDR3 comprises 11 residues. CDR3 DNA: TGCAGCGTTGTGCGTGGTAACGAGCAGTACGTC. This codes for CSVVRGNEQYV.